Sequencing of this T cell receptor beta chain was carried out in a study of T cell responses to AZD1222 COVID-19 vaccine (dated by TCRdb to the early 2020s). Broadly, across the study: Because spike-specific TCR depth and breadth did not differ between the two schedules, AZD1222 recipients who got a second dose at roughly 4 weeks were pooled with those who got a second dose at roughly 12 weeks. TCR sequencing was performed for roughly 250 trial participants, of whom 207 were given two doses of AZD1222 and around 25 were given two doses of MenACWY control vaccine. Trial participants were enrolled by age into 18-55, 56-69 and 70-plus year subgroups, with approximately 150, 30 and 60 TCR-sequenced participants respectively. The research as a whole found: Nearly half of unique spike-specific TCRs reportedly recognized epitopes outside regions mutated in the B.1.351 and B.1.1.7 variants. A significant rise in spike-specific TCR breadth and depth was observed after two AZD1222 doses relative to day 0 and relative to MenACWY recipients. Participants were mostly white British, with more females than males. The authors suggested clonal diversity may have been underestimated. Conclusions about previously exposed vaccinees are limited because only six or seven AZD1222 recipients were SARS-CoV-2 seropositive at baseline. The vaccine-associated CD4 TCRs covered the entire spike protein, and the dominant responses fell in regions 160-218 and 743-854. The 56-69-year group was small, and its depth increase did not reach significance, likely because of low power. No day 14 peak-response samples were available, so repertoires were characterized only after the peak T cell response.

The CDR3 regions of human TCRbeta chains were analyzed by immunosequencing. In the source study's methods: TCRs in the repertoires were compared against a reference library of SARS-CoV-2-specific TCRs that had been generated with the MIRA antigen-specificity platform. Breadth was defined as the fraction of unique TCRs that were SARS-CoV-2-associated. Depth was defined as the fraction of total T cells that were SARS-CoV-2-associated. Using the MIRA data, every spike-specific TCR was mapped to the spike region that the TCR reacted to and assigned to either a CD4 or a CD8 class. Log10-transformed breadth and depth values were compared by one-way ANOVA with Sidak's multiple comparisons tests. TCRdb obtained this table from immuneACCESS and retained in-frame rearrangements with V and J assigned. These tables miss some clones; where compared with another copy, unresolved V genes account for less than half of the shortfall, and the remainder is unexplained. That table gives V, J and clone size, and the DNA gave D and trimming. For this sample there are approximately 120,000 clones; roughly 87% appear just once. The ten largest clones add up to over 4% of the sample.

The sample's time point label, in plain terms: baseline before first vaccination. The vaccinee samples were drawn from two UK trials, COV001 and COV002, one of which was a single-blind randomized controlled phase 2/3 trial testing AZD1222 (ChAdOx1 nCoV-19) in healthy adults. For TCRbeta chain sequencing, PBMC samples from trial participants were taken at day 0 and at day 28 after the second dose. Notes on this clone: It has no known antigen specificity. Germline is not matched at one junction end, which may reflect a read error.

Measured from the cysteine to the phenylalanine, the CDR3 is 16 residues long. Only the CDR3 region is kept as DNA, spanning 48 bases read in frame from base 1. As encoded in the germline V gene (reference sequence), CDR1 is SGHNT while CDR2 is YYREEE. The specimen was peripheral blood, collected on day 0 of AZD1222 vaccination. The TCR originated in an adult in good health. The chain uses TRBV5-4 and TRBJ1-2; perhaps TRBD1 is the D gene, with 6 bases matching. The nucleotide sequence is TGTGCCAGCCGCTTGGGGGCGAGTGATATGGGGGATGGCTACACCTTC. Its protein is CASRLGASDMGDGYTF.